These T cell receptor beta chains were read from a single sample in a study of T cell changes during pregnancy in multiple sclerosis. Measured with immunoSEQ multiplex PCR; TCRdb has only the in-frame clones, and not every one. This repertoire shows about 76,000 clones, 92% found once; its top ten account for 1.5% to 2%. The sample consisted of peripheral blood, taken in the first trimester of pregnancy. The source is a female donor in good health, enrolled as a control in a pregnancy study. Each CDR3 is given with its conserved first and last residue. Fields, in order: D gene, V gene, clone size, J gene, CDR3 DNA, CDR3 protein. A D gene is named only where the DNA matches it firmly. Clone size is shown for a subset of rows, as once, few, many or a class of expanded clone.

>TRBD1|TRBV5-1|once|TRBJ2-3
TGCGCCAGCAGCTTGGACCCGGGACAGGGCACAGATACGCAGTATTTT
CASSLDPGQGTDTQYF
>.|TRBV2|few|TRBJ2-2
TGTGCCAGCAGTGGGCTGCCTACCGGGGAGCTGTTTTTT
CASSGLPTGELFF
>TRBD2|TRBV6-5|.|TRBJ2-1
TGTGCCAGCAGTTACTCGAGCGGGGGGTACAATGAGCAGTTCTTC
CASSYSSGGYNEQFF
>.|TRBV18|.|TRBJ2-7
TGTGCCAGCTCACCGGGCAGTTCCGAGCAGTACTTC
CASSPGSSEQYF
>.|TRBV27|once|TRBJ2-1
TGTGCCAGCAGGAAAGCCGGGACATCCTACAATGAGCAGTTCTTC
CASRKAGTSYNEQFF
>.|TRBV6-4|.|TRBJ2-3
TGTGCCAGCAGTCAGACTAGAACCACAGATACGCAGTATTTT
CASSQTRTTDTQYF
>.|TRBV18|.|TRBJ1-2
TGTGCCAGCTCCCCGGGAGCAGAGTATGGCTACACCTTC
CASSPGAEYGYTF
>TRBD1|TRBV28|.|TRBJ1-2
TGTGCCAGCAGTTTCGGGACAGGGGCCCGAGGCTACACCTTC
CASSFGTGARGYTF
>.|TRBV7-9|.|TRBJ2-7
TGTGCCAGCAGCTCAGGAGGGGGGGCCAGGGACGAGCAGTACTTC
CASSSGGGARDEQYF
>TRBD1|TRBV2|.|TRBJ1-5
TGTGCCAGCAGCGTCGACAGGGGGGGCAATCAGCCCCAGCATTTT
CASSVDRGGNQPQHF
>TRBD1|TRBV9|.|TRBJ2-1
TGTGCCAGCAGCGTGGACAGGGGGCGCGGTAATGAGCAGTTCTTC
CASSVDRGRGNEQFF
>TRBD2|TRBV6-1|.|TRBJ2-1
TGTGCCAGCAGGAGCGGGAGTAGGAATGAGCAGTTCTTC
CASRSGSRNEQFF
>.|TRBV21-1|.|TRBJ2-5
TGTGCCGGAGGACAGGAGATTCAAGAGACCCAGTACTTC
CAGGQEIQETQYF
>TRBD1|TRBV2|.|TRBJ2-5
TGTGCCAGCCGTTTTTACGGGACAGAGAAAGAGACCCAGTACTTC
CASRFYGTEKETQYF
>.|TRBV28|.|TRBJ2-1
TGTGCCAGCAGTTTATGGCGAAACAATGAGCAGTTCTTC
CASSLWRNNEQFF
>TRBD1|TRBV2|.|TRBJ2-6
TGTGCCAGCAGAGATGTGATGACCGGGACAGGGGGCATTAGGGCCAACGTCCTGACTTTC
CASRDVMTGTGGIRANVLTF
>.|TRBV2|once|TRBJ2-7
TGTGCCAGCAGTCGTACCACGATCCCGAAGCCTTACGAGCAGTACTTC
CASSRTTIPKPYEQYF
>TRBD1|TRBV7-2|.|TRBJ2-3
TGTGCCAGCAGCCCAGGACAGGGGAAAACAGATACGCAGTATTTT
CASSPGQGKTDTQYF
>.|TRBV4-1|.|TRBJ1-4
TGCGCCAGCAGCCCGTCCGGTTTACTAGTTGGCGAAAAACTGTTTTTT
CASSPSGLLVGEKLFF
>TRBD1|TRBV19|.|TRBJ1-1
TGTGCCAGTAGATGGACAGGGACGACTGAAGCTTTCTTT
CASRWTGTTEAFF
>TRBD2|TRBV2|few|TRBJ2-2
TGTGCCAGCCGGACTAGCGGGAGGGCCACCGGGGAGCTGTTTTTT
CASRTSGRATGELFF
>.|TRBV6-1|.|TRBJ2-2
TGTGCCAGCACCCTCGGCCAGGGGACGACCGGGGAGCTGTTTTTT
CASTLGQGTTGELFF
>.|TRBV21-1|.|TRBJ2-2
TGTGCCAGCAGCTACATACCGGGACAGGGGGCGAAGGGACGGAACACCGGGGAGCTGTTTTTT
CASSYIPGQGAKGRNTGELFF
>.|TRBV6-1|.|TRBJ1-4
TGTGCCAGCACCCCCACCGCGAGGGAAGGAGAAAAACTGTTTTTT
CASTPTAREGEKLFF
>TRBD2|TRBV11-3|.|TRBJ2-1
TGTGCCAGCAGCCTAACCGGGACTAGCGTTTTCAATGAGCAGTTCTTC
CASSLTGTSVFNEQFF
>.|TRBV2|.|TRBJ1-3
TGTGCCAGCCTAAAGAAGAGCTCTGGAAACACCATATATTTT
CASLKKSSGNTIYF
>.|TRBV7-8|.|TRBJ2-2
TGTGCCAGCAGCTTAGTGGGCAATGACGGGGAGCTGTTTTTT
CASSLVGNDGELFF
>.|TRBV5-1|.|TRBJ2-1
TGCGCCAGCAGCTTGGAACCACAGGGAAACTCCTACAATGAGCAGTTCTTC
CASSLEPQGNSYNEQFF
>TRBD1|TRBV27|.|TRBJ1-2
TGTGCCAGCAGTTCGGACCGGGACAGGGGTTTTGGGGGCTACACCTTC
CASSSDRDRGFGGYTF
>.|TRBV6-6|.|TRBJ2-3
TGTGCCAGCAGTTATAATTTCCCACAAGATACGCAGTATTTT
CASSYNFPQDTQYF
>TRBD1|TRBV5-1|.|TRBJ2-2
TGCGCCAGCAGCTTTGCGGGACAGGGGGCCGGGGAGCTGTTTTTT
CASSFAGQGAGELFF
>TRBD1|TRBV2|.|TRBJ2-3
TGTGCCAGATTGATCCGGGACAGGGGCGCAGATACGCAGTATTTT
CARLIRDRGADTQYF
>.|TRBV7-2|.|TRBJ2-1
TGTGCCAGCAGCTTGGAGGGGAGGGGGTACAATGAGCAGTTCTTC
CASSLEGRGYNEQFF
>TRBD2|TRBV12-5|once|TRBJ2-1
TGTGCTAGTGGTTCCACTAGCGGGAGCAGTGAGCAGTTCTTC
CASGSTSGSSEQFF
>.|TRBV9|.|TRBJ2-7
TGTGCCAGCAGCGTAGCTACGAGGGGAGCGGGCCTGTACGAGCAGTACTTC
CASSVATRGAGLYEQYF
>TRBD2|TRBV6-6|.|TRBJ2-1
TGTGCCAGCAGTCCCGTTGGGACTAGTGACAATGAGCAGTTCTTC
CASSPVGTSDNEQFF
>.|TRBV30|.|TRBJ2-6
TGTGCCTGGACAGGGGGGTTCAACGTCCTGACTTTC
CAWTGGFNVLTF
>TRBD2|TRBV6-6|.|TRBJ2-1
TGTGCCAGCACCCCCCTTGCGGGAGTCAATGAGCAGTTCTTC
CASTPLAGVNEQFF
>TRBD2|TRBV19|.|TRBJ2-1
TGTGCCAGTAGTTTGACTAGCGGGAGGGCCGGCAATGAGCAGTTCTTC
CASSLTSGRAGNEQFF
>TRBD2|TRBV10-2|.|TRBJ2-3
TGCGCCAGCAGTCTTCAGACTAGCCCTAGCACAGATACGCAGTATTTT
CASSLQTSPSTDTQYF
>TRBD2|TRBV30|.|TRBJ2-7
TGTGCCTGGACGGGCCTAGCGGGAGTCGGGAACGAGCAGTACTTC
CAWTGLAGVGNEQYF
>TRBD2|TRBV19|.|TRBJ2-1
TGTGCCAGTAGTATCCGGGTCGGGGGACTAGCGGGAGACAATGAGCAGTTCTTC
CASSIRVGGLAGDNEQFF
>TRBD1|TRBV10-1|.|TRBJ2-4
TGCGCCAGCAGTGGCCCACCCCCGGGACAGCCTCTAGCCAAAAACATTCAGTACTTC
CASSGPPPGQPLAKNIQYF
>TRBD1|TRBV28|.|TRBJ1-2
TGTGCCAGCAGTTTACGCGCAGGGGGCAGGGATGGCTACACCTTC
CASSLRAGGRDGYTF
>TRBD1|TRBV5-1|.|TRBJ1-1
TGCGCCAGCAGCAGAACGACAGGGACCTACACTGAAGCTTTCTTT
CASSRTTGTYTEAFF
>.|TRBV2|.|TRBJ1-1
TGTGCCAGCAGTGAAGCTTCAGTTTACACTGAAGCTTTCTTT
CASSEASVYTEAFF
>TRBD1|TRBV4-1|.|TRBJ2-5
TGCGCCAGCAGCCAAGGGACAGGGTTAGAGACCCAGTACTTC
CASSQGTGLETQYF
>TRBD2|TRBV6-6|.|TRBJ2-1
TGTGCCAGCAGTTACTCGAAGGGGACTAAGAACAATGAGCAGTTCTTC
CASSYSKGTKNNEQFF
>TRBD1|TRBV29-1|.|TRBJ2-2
TGCAGCGTTGCGGACAGGGGGCGTATGACCGGGGAGCTGTTTTTT
CSVADRGRMTGELFF
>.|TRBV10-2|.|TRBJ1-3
TGCGCCAGCAGTGAGTCGATCGCAGGGAGGTCTGGAAACACCATATATTTT
CASSESIAGRSGNTIYF
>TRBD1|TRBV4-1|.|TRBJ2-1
TGCGCCAGCAGCCAAGAAAGACAGGGTATCGATGAGCAGTTCTTC
CASSQERQGIDEQFF
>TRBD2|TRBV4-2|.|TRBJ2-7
TGTGCCAGCAGCCAAGGACTAGCGGGAGCGTACGAGCAGTACTTC
CASSQGLAGAYEQYF
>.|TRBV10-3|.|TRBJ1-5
TGTGCCATCAGTGAGTCGAAACGAGGGAGCGAGCAGCCCCAGCATTTT
CAISESKRGSEQPQHF
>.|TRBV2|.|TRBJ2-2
TGTGCCAGCAGTGACCCCGGGACAGGGGAGCTGTTTTTT
CASSDPGTGELFF
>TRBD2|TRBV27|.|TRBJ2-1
TGTGCCAGCAGTTTAGGGGGGAGGGCCTTGGGCAATGAGCAGTTCTTC
CASSLGGRALGNEQFF